The rows below give T cell receptor beta chains drawn from one sample of a study of shared clonotypes between healthy human individuals. TCRdb keeps only in-frame clones here, not all; method: immunoSEQ multiplex PCR. The sample carries some 2,000,000 clones, approximately 95% recorded once. The sequenced sample was naive CD4+ T cells sorted from blood. The receptors come from a man aged 18 to 30 in good health. CDR3s include the opening cysteine and the closing phenylalanine or tryptophan. Fields, in order: V gene, CDR3 length, D gene, clone size, J gene, CDR3 DNA, CDR3 protein. D genes are given only for firm matches. Only part of the rows carry a size: once, few, many, or a class if the clone is expanded.

v_gene: TRBV27
len: 16
d_gene: TRBD1
abundance: -
j_gene: TRBJ2-7
CDR3nt: TGTGCCAGCAGTAGATCCGGGACAGGGAGGCTCTACGAGCAGTACTTC
CDR3aa: CASSRSGTGRLYEQYF

v_gene: TRBV6-5
len: 15
d_gene: -
abundance: -
j_gene: TRBJ1-1
CDR3nt: TGTGCCAGCTCCAGGGGCGCAAAGGGTAGCACTGAAGCTTTCTTT
CDR3aa: CASSRGAKGSTEAFF

v_gene: TRBV28
len: 13
d_gene: -
abundance: -
j_gene: TRBJ2-3
CDR3nt: TGTGCCAGCAGTTTCGGGGTGGGGGATACGCAGTATTTT
CDR3aa: CASSFGVGDTQYF

v_gene: TRBV27
len: 16
d_gene: TRBD1
abundance: -
j_gene: TRBJ2-2
CDR3nt: TGTGCCAGCAGTGCAGCCGGGACAGCGAACACCGGGGAGCTGTTTTTT
CDR3aa: CASSAAGTANTGELFF

v_gene: TRBV6-5
len: 15
d_gene: TRBD1
abundance: -
j_gene: TRBJ1-1
CDR3nt: TGTGCCAGCAGACAACAGGGGGCCCTAAACACTGAAGCTTTCTTT
CDR3aa: CASRQQGALNTEAFF

v_gene: TRBV30
len: 10
d_gene: -
abundance: -
j_gene: TRBJ2-5
CDR3nt: TGTGCCTGGAGTTTAGAGACCCAGTACTTC
CDR3aa: CAWSLETQYF

v_gene: TRBV4-3
len: 15
d_gene: TRBD2
abundance: -
j_gene: TRBJ2-7
CDR3nt: TGCGCCAGCAGCCTGAGGGGTAGCGGGACTGGCGAGCAGTACTTC
CDR3aa: CASSLRGSGTGEQYF

v_gene: TRBV6-5
len: 16
d_gene: -
abundance: -
j_gene: TRBJ2-7
CDR3nt: TGTGCCAGCACTAACTCCGGGGGAGTATGGTCCCACGAGCAGTACTTC
CDR3aa: CASTNSGGVWSHEQYF

v_gene: TRBV4-1
len: 19
d_gene: TRBD2
abundance: -
j_gene: TRBJ2-7
CDR3nt: TGCGCCAGCAGCCATGTCCCCGGGACTAGCGGGAGTGCCTCCTACGAGCAGTACTTC
CDR3aa: CASSHVPGTSGSASYEQYF

v_gene: TRBV5-1
len: 11
d_gene: -
abundance: -
j_gene: TRBJ2-5
CDR3nt: TGCGCCAGCAAGTTTAGTGAGACCCAGTACTTC
CDR3aa: CASKFSETQYF

v_gene: TRBV5-1
len: 15
d_gene: -
abundance: -
j_gene: TRBJ2-2
CDR3nt: TGCGCCAGCAGCTTGGAGGGCCTAAACACCGGGGAGCTGTTTTTT
CDR3aa: CASSLEGLNTGELFF

v_gene: TRBV7-9
len: 17
d_gene: TRBD1
abundance: -
j_gene: TRBJ1-2
CDR3nt: TGTGCCAGCAGTTCCCTGAAATGGACAGGTCATAACTATGGCTACACCTTC
CDR3aa: CASSSLKWTGHNYGYTF

v_gene: TRBV29-1
len: 10
d_gene: -
abundance: -
j_gene: TRBJ1-2
CDR3nt: TGCAGCGTACAGGGAAGTGGCTACACCTTC
CDR3aa: CSVQGSGYTF

v_gene: TRBV6-1
len: 12
d_gene: -
abundance: -
j_gene: TRBJ1-5
CDR3nt: TGTGCCAGCAGCGCCGGGAATCAGCCCCAGCATTTT
CDR3aa: CASSAGNQPQHF

v_gene: TRBV4-3
len: 15
d_gene: -
abundance: -
j_gene: TRBJ1-1
CDR3nt: TGCGCCAGCAGCCACTCGGACAGAGATAACACTGAAGCTTTCTTT
CDR3aa: CASSHSDRDNTEAFF

v_gene: TRBV7-9
len: 12
d_gene: -
abundance: -
j_gene: TRBJ1-1
CDR3nt: TGTGCCAGCAGCTCTTCCGGGGCCGGAGCTTTCTTT
CDR3aa: CASSSSGAGAFF

v_gene: TRBV5-1
len: 15
d_gene: -
abundance: -
j_gene: TRBJ2-7
CDR3nt: TGCGCCAGCAGCTTGGATTCAGGGGGGAGCTACGAGCAGTACTTC
CDR3aa: CASSLDSGGSYEQYF

v_gene: TRBV7-2
len: 15
d_gene: -
abundance: -
j_gene: TRBJ2-5
CDR3nt: TGTGCCAGCAGCTTATTCTCCGGGAGAAGGGAGACCCAGTACTTC
CDR3aa: CASSLFSGRRETQYF

v_gene: TRBV12-2
len: 16
d_gene: -
abundance: -
j_gene: TRBJ2-7
CDR3nt: TGTGCAAGTCGCTTAAAACTATCGACTATCTCCTACGAGCAGTACTTC
CDR3aa: CASRLKLSTISYEQYF

v_gene: TRBV13
len: 15
d_gene: -
abundance: -
j_gene: TRBJ1-1
CDR3nt: TGTGCCAGCAGCTACCGCGTTGGCTCGAACGCTGAAGCTTTCTTT
CDR3aa: CASSYRVGSNAEAFF

v_gene: TRBV5-6
len: 15
d_gene: TRBD1
abundance: -
j_gene: TRBJ1-5
CDR3nt: TGTGCCAGCAGCAGAACGGGACAGAGCAATCAGCCCCAGCATTTT
CDR3aa: CASSRTGQSNQPQHF

v_gene: TRBV7-9
len: 16
d_gene: -
abundance: -
j_gene: TRBJ2-7
CDR3nt: TGTGCCAGCAGCTTCCGGTCGACGGGCGATAACTACGAGCAGTACTTC
CDR3aa: CASSFRSTGDNYEQYF

v_gene: TRBV6-6
len: 14
d_gene: TRBD1
abundance: -
j_gene: TRBJ2-7
CDR3nt: TGTGCCAGCAGCTACGGGACAGGGTTGTACGAGCAGTACTTC
CDR3aa: CASSYGTGLYEQYF

v_gene: TRBV5-4
len: 16
d_gene: -
abundance: -
j_gene: TRBJ2-5
CDR3nt: TGTGCCAGCAGCTTGGACCCGGGTCCAGTCCAAGAGACCCAGTACTTC
CDR3aa: CASSLDPGPVQETQYF

v_gene: TRBV5-1
len: 15
d_gene: TRBD1
abundance: -
j_gene: TRBJ2-2
CDR3nt: TGCGCCAGCAGCTTGCGACAGGGGTCGGGCGGGGAGCTGTTTTTT
CDR3aa: CASSLRQGSGGELFF

v_gene: TRBV6-5
len: 16
d_gene: -
abundance: -
j_gene: TRBJ1-5
CDR3nt: TGTGCCAGCAGTTACTCCTCCGGTAATAGCAATCAGCCCCAGCATTTT
CDR3aa: CASSYSSGNSNQPQHF

v_gene: TRBV28
len: 15
d_gene: -
abundance: -
j_gene: TRBJ1-5
CDR3nt: TGTGCCAGCAGCCCCGACAGTTATAGCAATCAGCCCCAGCATTTT
CDR3aa: CASSPDSYSNQPQHF

v_gene: TRBV2
len: 14
d_gene: -
abundance: -
j_gene: TRBJ2-7
CDR3nt: TGTGCCAGCTACGGACGAAAGGATCCCTACGAGCAGTACTTC
CDR3aa: CASYGRKDPYEQYF

v_gene: TRBV28
len: 14
d_gene: -
abundance: -
j_gene: TRBJ2-4
CDR3nt: TGTGCCAGCAGTGACTTGGGGAGTCGGAACATTCAGTACTTC
CDR3aa: CASSDLGSRNIQYF

v_gene: TRBV11-2
len: 15
d_gene: -
abundance: -
j_gene: TRBJ1-3
CDR3nt: TGTGCCAGCAGCTTAGTACAGGGTCCTTTAAACACCATATATTTT
CDR3aa: CASSLVQGPLNTIYF

v_gene: TRBV28
len: 14
d_gene: -
abundance: -
j_gene: TRBJ2-7
CDR3nt: TGTGCCAGCCAGAAGGGGGTCCCCAACTACGAGCAGTACTTC
CDR3aa: CASQKGVPNYEQYF

v_gene: TRBV15
len: 15
d_gene: TRBD1
abundance: -
j_gene: TRBJ1-2
CDR3nt: TGTGCCACCAGCAGAGATTGGACAGGGGAAGAAGGCTACACCTTC
CDR3aa: CATSRDWTGEEGYTF

v_gene: TRBV7-7
len: 15
d_gene: -
abundance: -
j_gene: TRBJ2-2
CDR3nt: TGTGCTAGCAGCCCCGTAGGGTCGGGAGCTGGGGAGCTGTTTTTT
CDR3aa: CASSPVGSGAGELFF

v_gene: TRBV30
len: 13
d_gene: TRBD2
abundance: -
j_gene: TRBJ2-1
CDR3nt: TGTGCCTGGAGTGTGGGACTAGTGAATGAGCAGTTCTTC
CDR3aa: CAWSVGLVNEQFF

v_gene: TRBV5-1
len: 15
d_gene: TRBD2
abundance: -
j_gene: TRBJ2-1
CDR3nt: TGCGCCAGCAGCCTCTCTAGCGGGATAGGCAATGAGCAGTTCTTC
CDR3aa: CASSLSSGIGNEQFF

v_gene: TRBV18
len: 16
d_gene: TRBD1
abundance: -
j_gene: TRBJ2-7
CDR3nt: TGTGCCAGCTCACCCTACAGGACAGGGGCCTCCTACGAGCAGTACTTC
CDR3aa: CASSPYRTGASYEQYF

v_gene: TRBV2
len: 13
d_gene: TRBD1
abundance: -
j_gene: TRBJ2-7
CDR3nt: TGTGCCAGCAGCCGACAGGGTGGCTACGAGCAGTACTTC
CDR3aa: CASSRQGGYEQYF

v_gene: TRBV9
len: 15
d_gene: TRBD2
abundance: -
j_gene: TRBJ2-2
CDR3nt: TGTGCCAGCAGCGTAGTAACTAGCGACACCGGGGAGCTGTTTTTT
CDR3aa: CASSVVTSDTGELFF

v_gene: TRBV30
len: 11
d_gene: -
abundance: -
j_gene: TRBJ2-5
CDR3nt: TGTGCCTGGAGTGTCCAGGAGACCCAGTACTTC
CDR3aa: CAWSVQETQYF

v_gene: TRBV11-2
len: 12
d_gene: -
abundance: -
j_gene: TRBJ2-7
CDR3nt: TGTGCCAGCAGTGGACCAACCTACGAGCAGTACTTC
CDR3aa: CASSGPTYEQYF

v_gene: TRBV6-5
len: 16
d_gene: -
abundance: -
j_gene: TRBJ1-3
CDR3nt: TGTGCCAGCAGTTACTCTGCAGGGCCCACTGGAAACACCATATATTTT
CDR3aa: CASSYSAGPTGNTIYF

v_gene: TRBV5-1
len: 15
d_gene: TRBD1
abundance: -
j_gene: TRBJ2-2
CDR3nt: TGCGCCAGCAGTGAGACAGGGGGCGTAGACGGGGAGCTGTTTTTT
CDR3aa: CASSETGGVDGELFF

v_gene: TRBV19
len: 15
d_gene: -
abundance: -
j_gene: TRBJ1-1
CDR3nt: TGTGCCAGTGCGTGGGGCAGAACCCTGAACACTGAAGCTTTCTTT
CDR3aa: CASAWGRTLNTEAFF

v_gene: TRBV29-1
len: 13
d_gene: TRBD2
abundance: -
j_gene: TRBJ2-1
CDR3nt: TGCAGCGTTGGGGACTACCTACACAATGAGCAGTTCTTC
CDR3aa: CSVGDYLHNEQFF

v_gene: TRBV5-4
len: 15
d_gene: TRBD1
abundance: -
j_gene: TRBJ1-4
CDR3nt: TGTGCCAGCAGCTTGGCCGCAGGGGGGAATGAAAAACTGTTTTTT
CDR3aa: CASSLAAGGNEKLFF

v_gene: TRBV6-1
len: 15
d_gene: -
abundance: -
j_gene: TRBJ2-1
CDR3nt: TGTGCCAGCAGATCGGACAGAGTTTCATACAATGAGCAGTTCTTC
CDR3aa: CASRSDRVSYNEQFF

v_gene: TRBV11-2
len: 15
d_gene: -
abundance: -
j_gene: TRBJ1-1
CDR3nt: TGTGCCAGCAGCGTAGGCGGGGGCATGAACACTGAAGCTTTCTTT
CDR3aa: CASSVGGGMNTEAFF

v_gene: TRBV6-5
len: 14
d_gene: TRBD1
abundance: -
j_gene: TRBJ2-7
CDR3nt: TGTGCCAGCAGTTTCGACAGGGCATCCTACGAGCAGTACTTC
CDR3aa: CASSFDRASYEQYF

v_gene: TRBV5-5
len: 16
d_gene: -
abundance: -
j_gene: TRBJ2-2
CDR3nt: TGTGCCAGCAGCCTGGACCTCCACAGGCCCAGCGGGGAGCTGTTTTTT
CDR3aa: CASSLDLHRPSGELFF

v_gene: TRBV5-5
len: 14
d_gene: TRBD1
abundance: -
j_gene: TRBJ1-5
CDR3nt: TGTGCCAGCAGCTTGGAGACAGGGCGGCAGCCCCAGCATTTT
CDR3aa: CASSLETGRQPQHF

v_gene: TRBV10-2
len: 14
d_gene: TRBD1
abundance: -
j_gene: TRBJ1-3
CDR3nt: TGCGCCAGCAGTCGGACAGGGGGAGGAAACACCATATATTTT
CDR3aa: CASSRTGGGNTIYF

v_gene: TRBV7-9
len: 14
d_gene: -
abundance: once
j_gene: TRBJ1-4
CDR3nt: TGTGCCAGCAACAACCAGGGGATTAATGAAAAACTGTTTTTT
CDR3aa: CASNNQGINEKLFF

v_gene: TRBV30
len: 13
d_gene: -
abundance: -
j_gene: TRBJ2-7
CDR3nt: TGTGCCTGGAGTATCGGGGTTTCCTACGAGCAGTACTTC
CDR3aa: CAWSIGVSYEQYF

v_gene: TRBV28
len: 12
d_gene: -
abundance: -
j_gene: TRBJ1-2
CDR3nt: TGTGCCAGCAGTTTATCTACAGGTGGCTACACCTTC
CDR3aa: CASSLSTGGYTF

v_gene: TRBV6-6
len: 15
d_gene: TRBD2
abundance: -
j_gene: TRBJ2-1
CDR3nt: TGTGCCAGCAGTCCGGGACTAGCGGTATACAATGAGCAGTTCTTC
CDR3aa: CASSPGLAVYNEQFF